Given below is one T cell receptor beta chain in context. The antigen remains unidentified. Germline V gene sequence: CDR1 MGHRA, CDR2 YSYEKL. The V gene lost 0 bases and the J gene lost 4 bases, with 10 bases spanning the gap. The CDR3 is 15 residues long. The entry originates in a study of T cell responses to AZD1222 COVID-19 vaccine. As for the study in general: It was second doses at about 4 or about 12 weeks that were pooled.

Profiling relied on immunoSEQ multiplex PCR, and the TCRdb table lists in-frame clones only, not all of them. The repertoire includes 70,000 to 80,000 clones, 86% of them detected once, and 2.5% sits in the top ten. Whole-study results and caveats: Females made up more of the donors, who were largely white British, and clonal diversity may have come out too low. The reported proportion of spike-specific TCRs targeting unmutated variant regions was nearly half. The number of AZD1222 recipients seropositive at baseline was only five or six.

Sequencing used peripheral blood, obtained on day 0 of AZD1222 vaccination. The chain employs TRBV4-1 and TRBJ2-1; perhaps TRBD2 as D (5 bases). This receptor was identified in an adult in good health. The DNA of the CDR3 is TGCGCCAGCAGCCAAGAGGGTACGGGATACAATGAGCAGTTCTTC. Amino acid sequence: CASSQEGTGYNEQFF.